One and the same sample provided the 5 T cell receptor beta chains below, sequenced in a study of long-term antiretroviral therapy in people with HIV. The assay, immunoSEQ v3.0, was run at survey level. Some clones are missing from TCRdb's copy, which holds only in-frame ones; the method was immunoSEQ multiplex PCR. The sample lists approximately 17,000 clones; over 70% were seen once. The material was unsorted PBMCs, obtained roughly 14 months before starting antiretroviral therapy. The source is a man younger than 45 with HIV.

V usage is TRBV7-3 and J usage is TRBJ2-3; a possible D gene is TRBD1 (5 bases). The V end was cut by 1 base, the J end by 1 base, with 9 bases between. There are 15 residues in the CDR3. Germline CDR1 and CDR2: SGHTA and FQGTGA. Here the CDR3 reads CASSLNTRGTDTQYF. Here the CDR3 DNA reads TGTGCCAGCAGCTTAAATACCAGGGGCACAGATACGCAGTATTTT. Full variable domain (outside the CDR3, taken from reference TRBV7-3 and TRBJ2-3): GAGVSQTPSNKVTEKGKYVELRCDPISGHTALYWYRQSLGQGPEFLIYFQGTGAADDSGLPNDRFFAVRPEGSVSTLKIQRTERGDSAVYLCASSLNTRGTDTQYFGPGTRLTVL.

The chain is built from TRBV27 and TRBJ2-3, with TRBD1 matching over 8 bases. V was pared by 3 bases and J by 4 bases, with 6 bases of the junction left unmatched. Germline V CDR1 and CDR2: MNHEY, SMNVEV (reference sequence). The CDR3 sequence is 15 residues long. In DNA form, the CDR3 reads TGTGCCAGCAGTTTCGTCAGGGGGCTCGCAGATACGCAGTATTTT. Translated: CASSFVRGLADTQYF.

The rearrangement joins TRBV18 to TRBJ2-2, with 11 nucleotides matching TRBD2. This CDR3 spans 15 amino acids. J lost 3 bases, V lost 4 bases, and 1 base had no gene match. Per the germline V gene, CDR1 is KGHSH and CDR2 is LQKENI. CDR3 sequence: CASSQLAGDTGELFF. CDR3 nucleotides: TGTGCCAGCTCACAACTAGCGGGGGACACCGGGGAGCTGTTTTTT.

J is TRBJ1-4 and V is TRBV7-8; the D gene is possibly TRBD1 (5 bases). The V end was cut by 0 bases, the J end by 7 bases, with 21 bases between. This CDR3 contains 18 residues. Germline lookup yields CDR1 SGHVS and CDR2 FQNEAQ. The CDR3 sequence: CASSLARGPGGSSEKLFF. The CDR3 bases are TGTGCCAGCAGCTTAGCTAGGGGACCCGGGGGGAGTAGTGAAAAACTGTTTTTT.

This clone was counted only a few times. This rearrangement joins TRBV27 to TRBJ2-4; tentatively, D is TRBD1 (5 bases). The V gene's germline CDR1 is MNHEY and CDR2 SMNVEV (reference sequence). Trimming took 6 bases from V and 6 from J, leaving 15 bases between them. The CDR3 contains 14 residues. CDR3 sequence reads: CASSDSLDTNIQYF. The CDR3 nucleotides are TGTGCCAGCAGCGACAGCTTGGATACAAACATTCAGTACTTC.